This T cell receptor beta chain was identified in a study of naive CD8 T cells in extremely preterm neonates. Sequencing used immunoSEQ multiplex PCR; TCRdb keeps in-frame clones, though not all of them. Of 6,500 to 9,000 clones listed, approximately 90% were seen once; the top ten hold 0.45% to 0.55%. V lost 2 bases and J 3 bases, leaving 19 bases between the germline ends. CDR1 SEHNR and CDR2 FQNEAQ come from the germline V gene (reference sequence). This CDR3 is 17 amino acids long. Deliveries were elective term cesareans at roughly 37-43 weeks, with no labor or membrane rupture. Sequenced sample: naive CD8+ T cells from cord blood. The TCR sequence derives from a newborn in good health. The chain recombines TRBV7-9 with TRBJ1-1; D perhaps matches TRBD1 (6 bases). In nucleotides, the CDR3 is TGTGCCAGCAGCTTAAGTTCCCTGGGGGCGATTTACACTGAAGCTTTCTTT. This gives the protein CASSLSSLGAIYTEAFF.